This is a list of T cell receptor beta chains from one sample in a study of T cell responses to AZD1222 COVID-19 vaccine. Only in-frame clones appear in the TCRdb table, and some are missing; sequencing was by immunoSEQ multiplex PCR. This sample carries over 120,000 clones, about 86% of them seen once, and the ten largest clones take 5% to 6%. Source: peripheral blood, taken 28 days after the second AZD1222 dose. The receptors here all came from an adult who received the AZD1222 COVID-19 vaccine. The CDR3 runs from the conserved cysteine through the conserved F or W. D genes are given only for firm matches. Clone sizes are given selectively: once, few, many, or a class where the clone is expanded.

>TRBJ1-4|TRBV10-1|-|-
TGCGCCAGCAGTGACACAGTTGGGGAAAAACTGTTTTTT
CASSDTVGEKLFF
>TRBJ2-3|TRBV2|-|TRBD2
TGTGCCAGCAGAGGACTAGCGGGGGGCAGGGATACGCAGTATTTT
CASRGLAGGRDTQYF
>TRBJ1-2|TRBV19|-|TRBD1
TGTGCCAGTAGTCCCGGGGACAGTTATGGCTACACCTTC
CASSPGDSYGYTF
>TRBJ2-7|TRBV2|-|-
TGTGCCAGCAGCCCAACCGGGACTCCTTCCTACGAGCAGTACTTC
CASSPTGTPSYEQYF
>TRBJ1-2|TRBV10-3|-|-
TGTGCCATCGGGGCAGGGCTAGGCTACACCTTC
CAIGAGLGYTF
>TRBJ1-5|TRBV28|few|-
TGTGCCAGCAGTTTGGTCGGCAGCCAGTATAGCAATCAGCCCCAGCATTTT
CASSLVGSQYSNQPQHF
>TRBJ1-2|TRBV10-3|-|-
TGTGCCATCAGTGAGTCGCCGCAGGGACCCCATGGCTACACCTTC
CAISESPQGPHGYTF
>TRBJ2-5|TRBV11-2|-|-
TGTGCCAGCAGCTCCCTCGGGGGGCGAGAGACCCAGTACTTC
CASSSLGGRETQYF
>TRBJ2-1|TRBV6-4|-|TRBD2
TGTGCCACCTCGAGCGGGGGGGCGTACAATGAGCAGTTCTTC
CATSSGGAYNEQFF
>TRBJ2-2|TRBV27|medium-sized|-
TGTGCCAGCAGTGGTAGTAGGGTGAATTCCGGGGAGCTGTTTTTT
CASSGSRVNSGELFF
>TRBJ2-7|TRBV2|-|-
TGTGCCAGCAGGCGGAGCTCCTACGAGCAGTACTTC
CASRRSSYEQYF
>TRBJ2-6|TRBV3-1/TRBV3-2|-|TRBD2
TGTGCCAGCAGTCGACTAGCGGGAGGAGATGGGGCCAACGTCCTGACTTTC
CASSRLAGGDGANVLTF
>TRBJ1-6|TRBV10-2|few|-
TGCGCCAGCAGTGACCTCGGGGCAGGACTTAATTCACCCCTCCACTTT
CASSDLGAGLNSPLHF
>TRBJ2-7|TRBV10-1|-|-
TGCGCCAGCAGTGTGCCGAATTCCTACGAGCAGTACTTC
CASSVPNSYEQYF
>TRBJ2-2|TRBV10-3|-|TRBD2
TGTGCCATCCGCCCATCCGCGGGGGGGGGTTCGACCGGGGAGCTGTTTTTT
CAIRPSAGGGSTGELFF
>TRBJ2-7|TRBV5-1|-|-
TGCGCCAGCAGCAGGGGGGAGGGCTCCCCCTACGAGCAGTACTTC
CASSRGEGSPYEQYF
>TRBJ1-2|TRBV19|-|TRBD1
TGTGCCAGTACTACCCTTAGACAGGGGGGCTACTATGGCTACACCTTC
CASTTLRQGGYYGYTF
>TRBJ1-1|TRBV10-2|-|-
TGCGCCAGCAGAAGAGGAGAGGCTGAAGCTTTCTTT
CASRRGEAEAFF
>TRBJ1-2|TRBV3-1/TRBV3-2|-|-
TGTGCCAGCAGCCCCATGGGGGGTCGAGGCTACACCTTC
CASSPMGGRGYTF
>TRBJ1-5|TRBV19|-|-
TGTGCCAGTAGCTTCCAGGGAGGACAGCCCCAGCATTTT
CASSFQGGQPQHF
>TRBJ2-5|TRBV10-3|-|TRBD2
TGTGCCATCGGACCTAGCGGGGGGGTCGGGGAGACCCAGTACTTC
CAIGPSGGVGETQYF
>TRBJ1-1|TRBV7-9|once|-
TGTGCCACCCCCGCGACAGGAAGTGCTGAAGCTTTCTTT
CATPATGSAEAFF
>TRBJ2-3|TRBV9|-|-
TGTGCCAGCAGCGTAGCAACCGCCAGAATGGATACGCAGTATTTT
CASSVATARMDTQYF
>TRBJ2-7|TRBV24-1|-|-
TGTGCCACCAGTGATTGGGGCATGGGGCTGGGGTCCTACGAGCAGTACTTC
CATSDWGMGLGSYEQYF
>TRBJ1-3|TRBV30|-|-
TGTGCCTGGAGTGTAGGGGGATCCGGAAACACCATATATTTT
CAWSVGGSGNTIYF
>TRBJ2-3|TRBV3-1/TRBV3-2|-|-
TGTGCCAGCGGCCCCCATGTTGCTGATACGCAGTATTTT
CASGPHVADTQYF
>TRBJ2-3|TRBV6-4|-|-
TGTGCCAGCAGTGACTCCGGTCGCACAGATACGCAGTATTTT
CASSDSGRTDTQYF
>TRBJ2-3|TRBV29-1|-|TRBD1
TGCAGCGTTGATCAGGGGGGCACAGATACGCAGTATTTT
CSVDQGGTDTQYF
>TRBJ1-2|TRBV18|-|-
TGTGCCAGCTCAATGGGAGAAGGGGTCGGCTACACCTTC
CASSMGEGVGYTF
>TRBJ2-3|TRBV7-6|-|TRBD2
TGTGCCAGCATCGAAGCGGGGGGGTTTACAGATACGCAGTATTTT
CASIEAGGFTDTQYF
>TRBJ2-5|TRBV13|-|-
TGTGCCAGCAGCTTGGTGGGGGGCCAAGAGACCCAGTACTTC
CASSLVGGQETQYF
>TRBJ1-1|TRBV7-8|-|TRBD1
TGTGCCAGCAGCTTCGACAGGGGTCTCACTGAAGCTTTCTTT
CASSFDRGLTEAFF
>TRBJ2-6|TRBV5-1|-|-
TGCGCCAGCAGCGCGGCCGTATCTGGGGCCAACGTCCTGACTTTC
CASSAAVSGANVLTF
>TRBJ2-2|TRBV28|-|-
TGTGCCAGCAGTCCCCCATTGCCGGGGGAGCTGTTTTTT
CASSPPLPGELFF
>TRBJ1-6|TRBV21-1|few|-
TGTGCCAGCACTTCCGGGACAGCCCTCCCGTCCTATAATTCACCCCTCCACTTT
CASTSGTALPSYNSPLHF
>TRBJ2-3|TRBV3-1/TRBV3-2|-|TRBD2
TGTGCCAGCAGCCCGCCCGGCGGGGGGGGTTCTAGCACAGATACGCAGTATTTT
CASSPPGGGGSSTDTQYF
>TRBJ2-3|TRBV7-2|-|-
TGTGCCAGCAGCTTGGGCACAGATACGCAGTATTTT
CASSLGTDTQYF
>TRBJ2-5|TRBV5-1|-|-
TGCGCCAGCAGCATGGACAGTCAGACCCAGTACTTC
CASSMDSQTQYF
>TRBJ2-1|TRBV19|-|TRBD1
TGTGCCAGTAGCACAACCCAGACAGGGTCTTACAATGAGCAGTTCTTC
CASSTTQTGSYNEQFF
>TRBJ1-5|TRBV7-9|few|-
TGTGCCAGCAGCGGGGGGATGGGCAATCAGCCCCAGCATTTT
CASSGGMGNQPQHF
>TRBJ2-1|TRBV30|-|-
TGTGCCTGGGTGGGGGTCGGGAGCTCCTACAATGAGCAGTTCTTC
CAWVGVGSSYNEQFF
>TRBJ2-3|TRBV7-9|-|TRBD1
TGTGCCAGCAGCTTATCAGGGGGATATACAGATACGCAGTATTTT
CASSLSGGYTDTQYF
>TRBJ1-2|TRBV5-1|few|TRBD1
TGCGCCAGCAGCGAGGGGGCGTCCTATGGCTACACCTTC
CASSEGASYGYTF
>TRBJ2-7|TRBV27|-|-
TGTGCCAGCAGTCCGGGGAGGTCCTACGAGCAGTACTTC
CASSPGRSYEQYF
>TRBJ2-2|TRBV2|-|-
TGTGCCAGCAGTCGAGAGGCGAACACCGGGGAGCTGTTTTTT
CASSREANTGELFF